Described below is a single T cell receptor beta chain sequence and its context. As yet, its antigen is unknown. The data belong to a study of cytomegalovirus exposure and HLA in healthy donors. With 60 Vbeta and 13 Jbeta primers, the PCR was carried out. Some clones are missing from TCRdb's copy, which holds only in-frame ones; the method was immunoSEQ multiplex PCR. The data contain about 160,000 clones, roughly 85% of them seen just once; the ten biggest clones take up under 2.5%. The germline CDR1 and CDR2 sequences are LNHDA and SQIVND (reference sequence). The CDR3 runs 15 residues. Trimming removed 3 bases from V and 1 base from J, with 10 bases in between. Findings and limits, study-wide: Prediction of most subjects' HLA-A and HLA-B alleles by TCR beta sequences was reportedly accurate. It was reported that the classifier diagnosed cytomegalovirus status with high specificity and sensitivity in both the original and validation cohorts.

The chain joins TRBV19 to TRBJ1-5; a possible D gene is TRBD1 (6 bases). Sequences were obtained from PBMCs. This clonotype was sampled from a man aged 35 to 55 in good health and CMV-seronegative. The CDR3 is CASSISGQSNQPQHF. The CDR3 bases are TGTGCCAGTAGTATCAGCGGACAGAGCAATCAGCCCCAGCATTTT.